This T cell receptor (beta chain) was documented in a study of T-cell reconstitution after alpha-beta-depleted transplantation in children. The germline V gene encodes CDR1 DFQATT and CDR2 SNEGSKA (reference sequence). The CDR3 has 14 amino acids. Trimming took off 5 bases at V and 1 base at J, with 15 bases between the two ends. With respect to this clonotype: Its target is not known.

Preparation of the TCRbeta library used unique molecular identifiers. TCRdb re-analysed the PCR reads in MiXCR, keeping a single row per CDR3 protein. Of 250,000 to 400,000 distinct CDR3 sequences in the sample, approximately 23% are singletons; the top ten hold roughly 9.8%. Study-wide results and limits: Expanded graft clones, several hundred of them, were reportedly the source of alpha-beta T cells about two months after transplant. Surviving recipient T cells and thymic progenitors accounted for the high day-60 TCRbeta diversity observed in some patients. One year after transplant, T-cell counts and diversity came mostly from newly produced T cells.

The chain joins TRBV20-1 to TRBJ2-7; possible D gene TRBD2, 5 bases. The clonotype was recovered from a male patient between 5 and 17 years old who had a stem cell transplant for acute lymphoblastic leukemia, so the T cells may come from the graft donor. The sample was PBMCs, mostly from graft donor cells, taken 180 days after TCRalphabeta/CD19-depleted stem cell transplant. CDR3 nucleotide sequence: TGCAGTGCTGCAGAAAGAGGGCTTTCCTACGAGCAGTACTTC. Encoded protein: CSAAERGLSYEQYF.